Listed below are T cell receptor beta chains from one sample, sequenced in a study of OX40 agonist ivuxolimab in advanced cancers. Assay: immunoSEQ multiplex PCR; the TCRdb copy retains only in-frame clones and omits some. The data show 100,000 or so clones, more than 75% seen once. Material: CD4+ or CD8+ T cells sorted from blood, obtained in a trial of the OX40 agonist ivuxolimab. Source of these receptors: an adult with an advanced solid tumor such as melanoma, head and neck, liver or kidney cancer. Each CDR3 is given with its conserved first and last residue. The order of the fields is clone size, D gene, J gene, V gene, CDR3 protein, CDR3 DNA. A D gene is named only where the DNA matches it firmly. Only some rows state a clone size, as once, few, many or a class for expanded clones.

>-|-|TRBJ2-1|TRBV6-1
CASSELGTPYNEQFF
TGTGCCAGCAGTGAACTGGGGACACCATACAATGAGCAGTTCTTC
>-|TRBD2|TRBJ2-3|TRBV19
CASRNSGISTDTQYF
TGTGCCAGTAGAAATAGCGGGATTAGCACAGATACGCAGTATTTT
>-|-|TRBJ2-1|TRBV27
CASRPTGLNYNEQFF
TGTGCCAGCAGGCCGACGGGACTCAACTACAATGAGCAGTTCTTC
>-|-|TRBJ2-3|TRBV15
CATSSLALPTDTQYF
TGTGCCACCAGCTCTCTAGCGCTCCCCACAGATACGCAGTATTTT
>-|-|TRBJ2-1|TRBV18
CASSQGGDEQFF
TGTGCCAGCTCCCAAGGCGGGGATGAGCAGTTCTTC
>-|-|TRBJ2-2|TRBV28
CASSGAGAGTGELFF
TGTGCCAGCAGTGGCGCGGGGGCTGGGACCGGGGAGCTGTTTTTT
>-|-|TRBJ2-7|TRBV5-1
CASRRDNSYEQYF
TGCGCCAGCCGACGGGACAACTCCTACGAGCAGTACTTC
>-|-|TRBJ2-4|TRBV29-1
CSGLDIAKNIQYF
TGCAGCGGACTAGACATAGCCAAAAACATTCAGTACTTC
>-|-|TRBJ1-1|TRBV6-6
CASSTPGGAVTEAFF
TGTGCCAGCAGTACCCCCGGTGGGGCGGTCACTGAAGCTTTCTTT
>-|-|TRBJ2-3|TRBV5-5
CASSPFSTDTQYF
TGTGCCAGCAGCCCCTTCTCCACAGATACGCAGTATTTT
>-|TRBD2|TRBJ2-3|TRBV6-6
CASSSSSGRGDTQYF
TGTGCCAGCAGTTCCTCTAGCGGGAGGGGAGATACGCAGTATTTT
>-|TRBD1|TRBJ2-1|TRBV30
CAWRRQGVNEQFF
TGTGCCTGGAGGAGACAGGGTGTGAATGAGCAGTTCTTC
>-|-|TRBJ2-3|TRBV5-1
CASSFEPASTDTQYF
TGCGCCAGCAGCTTCGAACCAGCCAGCACAGATACGCAGTATTTT
>-|-|TRBJ2-3|TRBV11-2
CASSLERSWDTQYF
TGTGCCAGCAGCTTAGAACGGTCTTGGGATACGCAGTATTTT
>-|-|TRBJ2-5|TRBV5-1
CASSLAETQYF
TGCGCCAGCAGCTTGGCGGAGACCCAGTACTTC
>few|-|TRBJ1-2|TRBV28
CASGLQVPYGYTF
TGTGCCAGCGGCCTACAGGTGCCCTATGGCTACACCTTC
>-|TRBD1|TRBJ1-1|TRBV18
CASSPTSGGGVDTEAFF
TGTGCCAGCTCACCTACTTCAGGGGGCGGGGTGGACACTGAAGCTTTCTTT
>-|TRBD2|TRBJ2-1|TRBV27
CASSSGLAGGLLSYNEQFF
TGTGCCAGCAGTTCGGGACTAGCGGGAGGGCTTCTCTCCTACAATGAGCAGTTCTTC
>-|-|TRBJ1-4|TRBV29-1
CSVKSGVNEKLFF
TGCAGCGTTAAAAGCGGGGTTAATGAAAAACTGTTTTTT
>-|-|TRBJ1-2|TRBV14
CASSQRSRTANYGYTF
TGTGCCAGCAGCCAGCGGAGCCGGACAGCCAACTATGGCTACACCTTC
>-|-|TRBJ2-5|TRBV18
CASSPGVQETQYF
TGTGCCAGCTCACCCGGGGTCCAAGAGACCCAGTACTTC
>-|-|TRBJ2-1|TRBV5-5
CASSLEAYNEQFF
TGTGCCAGCAGCTTGGAAGCGTACAATGAGCAGTTCTTC
>once|TRBD1|TRBJ1-2|TRBV27
CASSLTGIGSYGYTF
TGTGCCAGCAGTTTGACAGGGATCGGTTCCTATGGCTACACCTTC
>-|-|TRBJ1-3|TRBV11-3
CASSFGLGSRQGNTIYF
TGTGCCAGCAGCTTCGGACTCGGGTCGCGCCAGGGAAACACCATATATTTT
>once|TRBD1|TRBJ1-2|TRBV28
CASRVTGFNYGYTF
TGTGCCAGCAGGGTGACAGGGTTTAACTATGGCTACACCTTC
>-|TRBD2|TRBJ2-1|TRBV5-1
CASSFRLAEYNEQFF
TGCGCCAGCAGCTTCCGACTAGCGGAGTACAATGAGCAGTTCTTC
>-|TRBD1|TRBJ2-2|TRBV19
CASRTGTANTGELFF
TGTGCCAGTAGGACCGGGACAGCGAACACCGGGGAGCTGTTTTTT
>once|TRBD1|TRBJ1-3|TRBV19
CASSIGGRGRNTIYF
TGTGCCAGTAGTATAGGGGGCAGGGGGAGAAACACCATATATTTT
>-|-|TRBJ2-2|TRBV5-1
CASSLLRTWGGELFF
TGCGCCAGCAGCTTGCTTCGAACCTGGGGCGGGGAGCTGTTTTTT
>-|TRBD1|TRBJ2-7|TRBV6-6
CASRLTGVPSYEQYF
TGTGCCAGCAGGCTGACAGGGGTACCCTCCTACGAGCAGTACTTC
>-|-|TRBJ1-5|TRBV2
CASSDVRQPQHF
TGTGCCAGCAGTGATGTCAGGCAGCCCCAGCATTTT
>-|TRBD1|TRBJ1-2|TRBV30
CAWSVPGTGHGYTF
TGTGCCTGGAGTGTCCCCGGGACAGGGCACGGCTACACCTTC
>-|TRBD1|TRBJ1-1|TRBV6-4
CASSETGLTEAFF
TGTGCCAGCAGTGAGACAGGGCTCACTGAAGCTTTCTTT
>-|TRBD1|TRBJ1-2|TRBV13
CASSFRQGEVGYTF
TGTGCCAGCAGCTTCCGACAGGGAGAGGTTGGCTACACCTTC
>-|-|TRBJ2-3|TRBV11-2
CASNVGGTDTQYF
TGTGCCAGCAATGTTGGGGGCACAGATACGCAGTATTTT
>-|TRBD2|TRBJ2-1|TRBV29-1
CSVEAGRGIGEQFF
TGCAGCGTTGAAGCGGGGCGGGGGATAGGGGAGCAGTTCTTC
>-|TRBD2|TRBJ2-5|TRBV5-4
CASSSGGSGFSKETQYF
TGTGCCAGCAGCTCGGGCGGGAGCGGTTTTTCCAAAGAGACCCAGTACTTC
>-|-|TRBJ1-2|TRBV7-9
CASSSRDRYGYTF
TGTGCCAGCAGCTCAAGAGACAGATATGGCTACACCTTC
>few|-|TRBJ2-5|TRBV5-1
CASSPGVVRETQYF
TGCGCCAGCAGCCCGGGGGTGGTGCGGGAGACCCAGTACTTC
>-|-|TRBJ1-3|TRBV5-1
CASSSGLVASGNTIYF
TGCGCCAGCAGCTCGGGGCTCGTGGCCTCTGGAAACACCATATATTTT
>few|-|TRBJ1-1|TRBV23-1
CASSQGWPEAFF
TGCGCCAGCAGTCAGGGGTGGCCTGAAGCTTTCTTT
>-|-|TRBJ2-6|TRBV21-1
CASSKGIPPGTGANVLTF
TGTGCCAGCAGCAAAGGAATCCCGCCGGGGACTGGTGCCAACGTCCTGACTTTC
>-|-|TRBJ2-5|TRBV5-1
CASSTFLGVGETQYF
TGCGCCAGCAGCACCTTTTTGGGGGTTGGGGAGACCCAGTACTTC
>-|-|TRBJ2-7|TRBV21-1
CASSNGTSPHEQYF
TGTGCCAGCAGCAACGGGACTAGTCCCCACGAGCAGTACTTC
>-|-|TRBJ2-5|TRBV19
CASSPGAGAGETQYF
TGTGCCAGTAGCCCAGGAGCCGGGGCTGGGGAGACCCAGTACTTC
>-|TRBD2|TRBJ2-1|TRBV7-7
CASSPTLAGVVNEQFF
TGTGCTAGCAGCCCGACACTAGCGGGAGTCGTCAATGAGCAGTTCTTC
>-|-|TRBJ2-1|TRBV28
CASSVYYNEQFF
TGTGCCAGCAGTGTCTATTACAATGAGCAGTTCTTC
>-|-|TRBJ2-7|TRBV2
CASRETGGGQQYF
TGTGCCAGCAGGGAGACCGGCGGGGGCCAGCAGTACTTC
>-|-|TRBJ2-5|TRBV29-1
CSVEDPAGGSLRETQYF
TGCAGCGTTGAAGACCCGGCAGGAGGGAGTCTTCGAGAGACCCAGTACTTC